The 16 T cell receptor beta chains presented below share a single source sample, sequenced in a study of T cell responses to AZD1222 COVID-19 vaccine (dated by TCRdb to about 2021). The time point label here, explained by the study, means: baseline before first vaccination. Library construction relied on the immunoSEQ multiplex PCR assay. TCRdb retrieved this table from immuneACCESS and kept in-frame rearrangements only. Not all clones are present; in checked studies, unresolved V genes account for under half, and no reason is known for the remainder. Here the sample has more than 85,000 clones; more than 70% occur a single time. Of the sample, under 20% falls within the top ten clones. The starting material was peripheral blood, obtained on day 0 of AZD1222 vaccination. The receptor source for this set is an adult in good health.

V gene TRBV18 combines with J gene TRBJ1-1; no clear D. The CDR3 runs 13 residues. The V end lost 4 bases, the J end lost 6 bases, and 12 bases lay between the germline ends. Germline values: CDR1 KGHSH, CDR2 LQKENI. The CDR3 DNA reads TGTGCCAGCTCACAGGATCTGGGGTCTGAAGCTTTCTTT. Protein sequence: CASSQDLGSEAFF.

This clone came up once. The rearrangement joins TRBV9 to TRBJ2-2, with 7 nucleotides matching TRBD2. The CDR3 length is 15 residues. Looked up from germline, CDR1 is SGDLS and CDR2 is YYNGEE. The J segment lost 2 bases and the V segment lost 3 bases, leaving 4 bases of the junction unmatched. CDR3 in amino acids: CASSGTSDNTGELFF. CDR3 sequence (DNA): TGTGCCAGCAGCGGCACTAGCGACAACACCGGGGAGCTGTTTTTT. The full variable domain, rest sourced from reference TRBV9 and TRBJ2-2, is DSGVTQTPKHLITATGQRVTLRCSPRSGDLSVYWYQQSLDQGLQFLIQYYNGEERAKGNILERFSAQQFPDLHSELNLSSLELGDSALYFCASSGTSDNTGELFFGEGSRLTVL.

This chain links TRBV7-3 with TRBJ2-6; no definite D call. The CDR3 length is 14 residues. Trimming left V 2 bases short and J 2 bases short, with 4 bases between. CDR1 is SGHTA, CDR2 FQGTGA, per germline. This CDR3 reads CASSLETGANVLTF. CDR3 DNA: TGTGCCAGCAGCTTAGAAACTGGGGCCAACGTCCTGACTTTC.

This clone was recorded a few times. V and J are TRBV6-1 and TRBJ2-2; no clear D. The CDR3 loop spans 14 amino acids. From germline, CDR1 is MNHNS and CDR2 SASEGT. V lost 1 base to trimming and J lost 7 bases, with 10 bases between them. The CDR3 DNA is TGTGCCAGCAGTGAAGACAGAGTAGTCGGGGAGCTGTTTTTT. Its translation is CASSEDRVVGELFF.

This rearrangement joins TRBV7-8 to TRBJ2-7, with TRBD1 identical over 7 bases. Germline V gives CDR1 SGHVS, CDR2 FQNEAQ. The CDR3 is made up of 15 amino acids. The ends lost 5 bases at V and 0 bases at J; junction bases unmatched: 7. DNA of the CDR3: TGTGCCAGCAGCCCCCAGACAGGGCCCTCCTACGAGCAGTACTTC. This codes for CASSPQTGPSYEQYF. The full variable domain, in which reference TRBV7-8 and TRBJ2-7 provide the parts outside the CDR3, is GAGVSQSPRYKVAKRGQDVALRCDPISGHVSLFWYQQALGQGPEFLTYFQNEAQLDKSGLPSDRFFAERPEGSVSTLKIQRTQQEDSAVYLCASSPQTGPSYEQYFGPGTRLTVT.

The chain couples TRBV3-1 (or the pseudogene TRBV3-2) to TRBJ1-2, with 7 bases that match TRBD1. With V trimmed by 0 bases and J by 4 bases, 5 bases remained unmatched. Germline V CDR1 and CDR2: LGHDT, YNNKEL (reference sequence). The CDR3 loop spans 15 amino acids. For the CDR3, the DNA is TGTGCCAGCAGCCAAGAAAGGGGGCGCGGCTATGGCTACACCTTC. Translation: CASSQERGRGYGYTF.

V usage is TRBV2 and J usage is TRBJ2-1, with TRBD2 matching over 7 bases. The CDR3 contains 15 residues. CDR1 is SNHLY and CDR2 is FYNNEI in the germline V gene. V dropped 8 bases and J dropped 0; count of bases not matched to a gene: 7. The DNA of the CDR3 is TGTGCCAGCGAGAAACGCGGGAGCTCCTACAATGAGCAGTTCTTC. Translating it yields CASEKRGSSYNEQFF.

This chain links TRBV12-3 or TRBV12-4 with TRBJ2-5, with D possibly being TRBD1 (5 bases). The CDR3 consists of 13 residues. Trimming pared 2 bases from V and 6 bases from J, leaving 10 bases between. The CDR3 is CASSLLQGKTQYF. In DNA form, the CDR3 reads TGTGCCAGCAGTTTACTCCAGGGCAAGACCCAGTACTTC.

The chain's CDR3 is CASSLFSRTSSTHHSYNEQFF. The CDR3 DNA reads TGTGCCAGCAGTTTATTCTCGAGGACTAGCAGCACACACCACTCCTACAATGAGCAGTTCTTC. The rearrangement joins TRBV28 to TRBJ2-1, with 8 bases lining up with TRBD2. V shed 1 base, J shed 0 bases, and the junction held 17 bases outside the gene matches. CDR1 is MDHEN, CDR2 SYDVKM, per germline. The CDR3 loop spans 21 amino acids.

The V and J genes are TRBV7-6 and TRBJ1-5; 8 bases match TRBD1. V lost 5 bases and J lost 2; bases outside the gene matches: 5. The CDR3 is 15 residues long. Germline-derived CDR1 and CDR2 are SGHVS and FNYEAQ. The CDR3 DNA reads TGTGCCAGCAGCCCGATACAGGGGGGCAATCAGCCCCAGCATTTT. The encoded protein is CASSPIQGGNQPQHF.

J is TRBJ2-3 and V is TRBV28; D could derive from TRBD1 or TRBD2 (5 bases each). The CDR3 consists of 15 residues. Trimming pared 5 bases from V and 3 bases from J, leaving 15 bases between. Per germline, CDR1 MDHEN and CDR2 SYDVKM. The CDR3 DNA is TGTGCCAGCAGTAACCCGGGGCCGGGTACAGATACGCAGTATTTT. This codes for CASSNPGPGTDTQYF.

CDR3 in amino acids: CAWETGGTAYEQYF. CDR3 DNA sequence: TGTGCCTGGGAAACAGGGGGCACCGCCTACGAGCAGTACTTC. The chain is built from TRBV30 and TRBJ2-7; 9 positions match TRBD1. V shed 5 bases, J shed 2 bases, and the junction held 7 bases outside the gene matches. Germline CDR1 is GTSNPN and CDR2 is SVGIG (reference sequence). The CDR3 covers 14 residues.

The CDR3 sequence: CASSVGKGQGETQYF. CDR3 DNA sequence: TGTGCCAGCAGCGTAGGGAAGGGACAGGGAGAGACCCAGTACTTC. This chain uses TRBV9 with TRBJ2-5; 9 bases line up with TRBD1. The V gene's germline CDR1 is SGDLS and CDR2 YYNGEE. The CDR3 loop spans 15 amino acids. V shed 0 bases, J shed 4 bases, and the junction held 4 bases outside the gene matches.

The chain links TRBV19 to TRBJ1-3; 9 bases are shared with TRBD1. CDR3 size: 17 residues. V dropped 3 bases and J dropped 4; count of bases not matched to a gene: 10. Germline loops: CDR1 LNHDA, CDR2 SQIVND (reference sequence). The CDR3 sequence is CASSILTTGGAGNTIYF. The CDR3 nucleotides are TGTGCCAGTAGTATCCTGACAACAGGGGGCGCGGGAAACACCATATATTTT.

CDR3 nucleotides: TGTGCCAGCAGCAAGGGTCTCAGTGTTGGCTACACCTTC. This codes for CASSKGLSVGYTF. The genes are TRBV6-5 and TRBJ1-2; D remains unclear. CDR1 is MNHEY, CDR2 SVGAGI, per germline. V was clipped by 6 bases and J by 7 bases, with 15 bases between them. CDR3 length equals 13 residues.

Only a few counts were recorded for this clone. The chain employs TRBV28 and TRBJ2-7; the match to TRBD2 covers 9 bases. Germline loops: CDR1 MDHEN, CDR2 SYDVKM. V lost 5 bases and J lost 2; bases outside the gene matches: 10. The CDR3 totals 16 residues. CDR3 sequence (DNA): TGTGCCAGCAGTCCTATTCGCGGGGGGGGAACCTACGAGCAGTACTTC. Translated: CASSPIRGGGTYEQYF. The whole variable domain, remainder taken from reference TRBV28 and TRBJ2-7, is DVKVTQSSRYLVKRTGEKVFLECVQDMDHENMFWYRQDPGLGLRLIYFSYDVKMKEKGDIPEGYSVSREKKERFSLILESASTNQTSMYLCASSPIRGGGTYEQYFGPGTRLTVT.